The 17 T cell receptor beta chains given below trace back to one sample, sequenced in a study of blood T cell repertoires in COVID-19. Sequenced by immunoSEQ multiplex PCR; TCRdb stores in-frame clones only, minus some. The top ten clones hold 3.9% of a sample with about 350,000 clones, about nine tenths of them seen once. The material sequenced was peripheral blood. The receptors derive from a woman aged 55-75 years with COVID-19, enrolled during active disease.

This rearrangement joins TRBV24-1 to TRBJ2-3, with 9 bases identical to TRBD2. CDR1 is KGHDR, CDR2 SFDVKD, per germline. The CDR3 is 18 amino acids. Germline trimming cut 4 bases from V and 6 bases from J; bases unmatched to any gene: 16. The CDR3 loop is CATSDLAPSGAGVDTQYF. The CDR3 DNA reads TGTGCCACCAGTGACCTAGCCCCTAGCGGGGCTGGTGTTGATACGCAGTATTTT.

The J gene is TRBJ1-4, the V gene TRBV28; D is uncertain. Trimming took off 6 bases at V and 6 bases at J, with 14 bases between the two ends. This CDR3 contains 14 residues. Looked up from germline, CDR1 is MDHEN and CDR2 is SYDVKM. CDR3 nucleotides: TGTGCCAGCAGCCGCGCGGCGACGTATGAAAAACTGTTTTTT. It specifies CASSRAATYEKLFF.

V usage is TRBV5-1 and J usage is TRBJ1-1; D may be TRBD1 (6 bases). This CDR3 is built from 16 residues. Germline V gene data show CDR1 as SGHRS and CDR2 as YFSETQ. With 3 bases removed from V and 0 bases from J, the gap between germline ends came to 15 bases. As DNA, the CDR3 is TGCGCCAGCAGCTCGTTGACAGGAGGAATGAACACTGAAGCTTTCTTT. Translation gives CASSSLTGGMNTEAFF.

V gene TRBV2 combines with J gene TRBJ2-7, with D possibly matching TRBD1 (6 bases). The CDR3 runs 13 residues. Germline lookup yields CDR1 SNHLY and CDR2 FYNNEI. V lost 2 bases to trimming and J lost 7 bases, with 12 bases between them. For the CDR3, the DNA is TGTGCCAGCAGTGAACAGGGGCCGAGTGAGCAGTACTTC. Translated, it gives CASSEQGPSEQYF.

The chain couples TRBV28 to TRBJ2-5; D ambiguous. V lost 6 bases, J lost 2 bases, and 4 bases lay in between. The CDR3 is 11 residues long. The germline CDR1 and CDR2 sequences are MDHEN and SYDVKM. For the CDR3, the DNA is TGTGCCAGCAGATCTCAAGAGACCCAGTACTTC. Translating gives CASRSQETQYF.

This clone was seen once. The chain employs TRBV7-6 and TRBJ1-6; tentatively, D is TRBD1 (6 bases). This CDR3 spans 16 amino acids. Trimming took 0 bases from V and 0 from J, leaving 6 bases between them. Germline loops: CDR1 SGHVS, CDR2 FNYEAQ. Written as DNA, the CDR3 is TGTGCCAGCAGCTTAGCGGACAGCTCCTATAATTCACCCCTCCACTTT. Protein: CASSLADSSYNSPLHF.

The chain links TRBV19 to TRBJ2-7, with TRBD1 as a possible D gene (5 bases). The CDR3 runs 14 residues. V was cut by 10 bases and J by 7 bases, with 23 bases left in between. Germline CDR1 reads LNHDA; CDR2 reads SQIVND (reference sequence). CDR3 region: CATRDQGSRSEQYF. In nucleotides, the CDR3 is TGTGCCACTAGGGATCAGGGCAGCCGTTCTGAGCAGTACTTC.

CDR3 bases: TGTGCCAGCAGCGTATTATCCATGGGACAGGGTTCAGGTGGCTACACCTTC. Translated, it gives CASSVLSMGQGSGGYTF. The V and J genes are TRBV7-3 and TRBJ1-2; 9 nucleotides match TRBD1. This CDR3 comprises 17 residues. From germline, CDR1 is SGHTA and CDR2 FQGTGA. After removal of 5 bases from V and 7 bases from J, the junction contained 17 bases not matched to a gene.

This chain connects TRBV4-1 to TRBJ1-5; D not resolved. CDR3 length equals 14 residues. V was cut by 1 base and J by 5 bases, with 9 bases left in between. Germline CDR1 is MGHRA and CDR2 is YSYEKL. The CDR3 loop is CASSQVTDYQPQHF. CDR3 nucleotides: TGCGCCAGCAGCCAAGTAACTGACTATCAGCCCCAGCATTTT.

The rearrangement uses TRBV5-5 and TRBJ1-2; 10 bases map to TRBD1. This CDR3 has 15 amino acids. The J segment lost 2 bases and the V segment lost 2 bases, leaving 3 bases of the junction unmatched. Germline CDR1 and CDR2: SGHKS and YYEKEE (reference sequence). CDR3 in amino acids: CASSLRTGGNYGYTF. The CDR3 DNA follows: TGTGCCAGCAGCTTACGGACAGGGGGGAACTATGGCTACACCTTC.

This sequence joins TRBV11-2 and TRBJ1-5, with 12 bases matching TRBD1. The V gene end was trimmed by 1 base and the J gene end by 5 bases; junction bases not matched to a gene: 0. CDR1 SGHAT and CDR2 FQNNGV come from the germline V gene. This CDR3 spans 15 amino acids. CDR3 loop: CASSLGDRGHQPQHF. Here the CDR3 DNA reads TGTGCCAGCAGCTTAGGGGACAGGGGGCATCAGCCCCAGCATTTT.

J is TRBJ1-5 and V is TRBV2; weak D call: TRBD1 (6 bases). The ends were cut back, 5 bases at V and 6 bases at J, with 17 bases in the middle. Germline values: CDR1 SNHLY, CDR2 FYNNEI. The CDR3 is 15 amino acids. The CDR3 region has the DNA TGTGCCAGCAGTCGGAATGGGGGGGCAGGTCAGCCCCAGCATTTT. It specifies CASSRNGGAGQPQHF.

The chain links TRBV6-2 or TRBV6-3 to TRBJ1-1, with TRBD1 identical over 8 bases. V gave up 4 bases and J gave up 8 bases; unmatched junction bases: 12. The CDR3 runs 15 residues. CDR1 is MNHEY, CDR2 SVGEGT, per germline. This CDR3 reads CASSWSGGAFREAFF. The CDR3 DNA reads TGTGCCAGCAGTTGGTCAGGGGGCGCATTTCGGGAAGCTTTCTTT.

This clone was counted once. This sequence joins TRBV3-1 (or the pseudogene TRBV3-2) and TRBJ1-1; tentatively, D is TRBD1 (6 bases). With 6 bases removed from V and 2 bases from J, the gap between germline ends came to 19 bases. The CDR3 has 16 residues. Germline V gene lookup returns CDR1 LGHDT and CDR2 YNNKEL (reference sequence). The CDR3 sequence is CASSHAGALRNTEAFF. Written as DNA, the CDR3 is TGTGCCAGCAGTCACGCAGGGGCCCTGCGAAACACTGAAGCTTTCTTT.

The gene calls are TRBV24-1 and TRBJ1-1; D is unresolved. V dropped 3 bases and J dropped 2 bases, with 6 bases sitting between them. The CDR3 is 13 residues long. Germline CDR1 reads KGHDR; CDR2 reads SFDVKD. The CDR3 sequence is CATSDLLNTEAFF. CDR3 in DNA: TGTGCCACCAGTGATCTGTTAAACACTGAAGCTTTCTTT.

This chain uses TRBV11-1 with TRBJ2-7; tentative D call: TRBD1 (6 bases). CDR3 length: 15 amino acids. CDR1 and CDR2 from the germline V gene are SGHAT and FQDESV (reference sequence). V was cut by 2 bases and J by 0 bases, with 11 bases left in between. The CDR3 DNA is TGTGCCAGCAGCTTACGGGACACTAACTCCTACGAGCAGTACTTC. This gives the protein CASSLRDTNSYEQYF. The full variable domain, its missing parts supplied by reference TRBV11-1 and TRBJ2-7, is EAEVAQSPRYKITEKSQAVAFWCDPISGHATLYWYRQILGQGPELLVQFQDESVVDDSQLPKDRFSAERLKGVDSTLKIQPAELGDSAMYLCASSLRDTNSYEQYFGPGTRLTVT.

CDR3 coding DNA: TGTGCCATCAGTGAGGGCGGGGGAGACTATGGCTACACCTTC. Protein sequence: CAISEGGGDYGYTF. The chain combines TRBV10-3 with TRBJ1-2, with D maybe TRBD1 (5 bases). The germline V gene encodes CDR1 ENHRY and CDR2 SYGVKD. Trimming shortened V by 2 bases and J by 3 bases, and 10 bases separated the two germline ends. The CDR3 is 14 amino acids.